Listed here are 14 T cell receptor beta chains from one sample, sequenced in a study of cytomegalovirus exposure and HLA in healthy donors. 60 Vbeta and 13 Jbeta primers were used in PCR. Using immunoSEQ multiplex PCR, the repertoire was profiled, and TCRdb retains in-frame clones only, with some absent. The sample lists 200,000 or so clones, approximately 78% seen once, with 2.5% to 3% in the top ten. The specimen was PBMCs. The receptors derive from a man aged 25-45 years in good health and CMV-seronegative.

The chain has TRBV7-2 and TRBJ2-5; D is unclear. CDR3 length: 12 residues. V lost 3 bases and J lost 5, with 7 bases in between. From germline, CDR1 is SGHTA and CDR2 FQGNSA. The CDR3 is CASSFLGETQYF. The CDR3 DNA follows: TGTGCCAGCAGCTTCCTCGGGGAGACCCAGTACTTC. The full variable domain, with the rest looked up from reference TRBV7-2 and TRBJ2-5, is GAGVSQSPSNKVTEKGKDVELRCDPISGHTALYWYRQSLGQGLEFLIYFQGNSAPDKSGLPSDRFSAERTGGSVSTLTIQRTQQEDSAVYLCASSFLGETQYFGPGTRLLVL.

The chain carries TRBV11-2 and TRBJ2-7; a possible D gene is TRBD2 (5 bases). CDR1 is SGHAT and CDR2 is FQNNGV in the germline V gene. The CDR3 is 16 amino acids. The ends were cut back, 3 bases at V and 3 bases at J, with 18 bases in the middle. CDR3 nucleotide sequence: TGTGCCAGCAGCTTCCCGGACTCCCGGACCGACTACGAGCAGTACTTC. Its translation: CASSFPDSRTDYEQYF.

At least ten counts were recorded for this clone. The chain is built from TRBV6-5 and TRBJ1-4; D is perhaps TRBD1 (6 bases). This CDR3 has 14 residues. Between the trimmed V and J ends, which lost 4 bases and 10 bases, there was a span of 16 bases. Per the germline V gene, CDR1 is MNHEY and CDR2 is SVGAGI. CDR3 nucleotides: TGTGCCAGCAGTTTATTACAGGGCAAAGGAAAACTGTTTTTT. Its translation is CASSLLQGKGKLFF.

CDR3 residues: CASSRGTRAGTDTQYF. The CDR3 DNA reads TGTGCCAGCAGCCGTGGGACAAGAGCGGGCACAGATACGCAGTATTTT. The V gene is TRBV6-6, the J gene TRBJ2-3, with D tentatively TRBD1 (6 bases). Trimming took off 6 bases at V and 1 base at J, with 17 bases between the two ends. Per germline, CDR1 MNHNY and CDR2 SVGAGI (reference sequence). This CDR3 is 16 amino acids long.

V usage is TRBV4-3 and J usage is TRBJ2-2; D unresolved. V dropped 0 bases and J dropped 3 bases, with 14 bases sitting between them. There are 17 residues in the CDR3. Germline CDR1 reads LGHNA; CDR2 reads YSLEER. Written as DNA, the CDR3 is TGCGCCAGCAGCCAAGATCCGCAGGTATCTGACACCGGGGAGCTGTTTTTT. Its translation is CASSQDPQVSDTGELFF.

The V call is TRBV5-1, the J call TRBJ2-7; a possible D gene is TRBD2 (6 bases). Germline-derived CDR1 and CDR2 are SGHRS and YFSETQ. The CDR3 is 13 amino acids. Trimming took off 3 bases at V and 6 bases at J, with 13 bases between the two ends. The CDR3 protein is CASSSRETLEQYF. In DNA, the CDR3 is TGCGCCAGCAGCTCCCGGGAGACCCTCGAGCAGTACTTC.

This clone was detected once. This chain uses TRBV21-1 with TRBJ1-2; no DNA check was done on the table's D call, TRBD1. TRBV21-1 is shown as a pseudogene. The length of the CDR3 is 14 residues. Here the CDR3 reads CASSKVGRGKGYTF. Written as DNA, the CDR3 is TGTGCCAGCAGCAAAGTTGGAAGGGGCAAGGGCTACACCTTC.

J is TRBJ2-2 and V is TRBV19; 8 bases agree with TRBD1. Trimming cost V 5 bases and J 4 bases; bases outside gene matches: 6. Germline V gene sequence: CDR1 LNHDA, CDR2 SQIVND (reference sequence). This CDR3 contains 15 residues. The CDR3 nucleotides are TGTGCCAGTAGTGGTTGGACAGGGCCCACCGGGGAGCTGTTTTTT. Encoded protein: CASSGWTGPTGELFF.

The chain employs TRBV5-1 and TRBJ2-3, with 7 bases identical to TRBD1. Losses at the gene ends were 9 bases for V and 6 bases for J; bases not matched to a gene: 13. Germline V lookup: CDR1 SGHRS, CDR2 YFSETQ. The CDR3 has 14 amino acids. CDR3 loop: CATLSGGANDTQYF. The CDR3 DNA sequence: TGCGCCACCTTATCAGGGGGTGCGAACGATACGCAGTATTTT.

As for this clone: The identical CDR3 is also encoded by other nucleotide sequences in the sample. This chain uses TRBV5-1 with TRBJ2-3, with a tentative D call TRBD2 (7 bases). Trimming removed 3 bases from V and 3 bases from J, with 23 bases in between. The CDR3 loop spans 18 amino acids. The germline V gene has CDR1 SGHRS and CDR2 YFSETQ. This CDR3 is CASSSLSLGGAGTDTQYF. The CDR3 bases are TGCGCCAGCAGCTCTCTTTCCTTAGGGGGGGCAGGAACAGATACGCAGTATTTT.

The chain recombines TRBV11-2 with TRBJ2-5, with D maybe TRBD1 (6 bases). The CDR3 extends over 15 amino acids. The germline gives CDR1 SGHAT, CDR2 FQNNGV. V lost 5 bases and J 1 base, leaving 14 bases between the germline ends. The CDR3 region is CASSGGALAQETQYF. The CDR3 DNA follows: TGTGCCAGCAGCGGGGGCGCTTTGGCCCAAGAGACCCAGTACTTC.

This clone was counted only a few times. The V call is TRBV14, the J call TRBJ2-1; D possibly corresponds to TRBD1 (6 bases). V was pared by 1 base and J by 9 bases, with 7 bases between. The CDR3 extends over 12 amino acids. Per germline, CDR1 SGHDN and CDR2 FVKESK. The chain's CDR3 is CASSQGTVEQFF. In DNA form, the CDR3 reads TGTGCCAGCAGCCAAGGGACAGTTGAGCAGTTCTTC.

The V gene is TRBV6-1, the J gene TRBJ1-5, with a possible D match to TRBD1 (5 bases). Germline V lookup: CDR1 MNHNS, CDR2 SASEGT. The CDR3 extends over 15 amino acids. Trimming removed 7 bases from V and 1 base from J, with 14 bases in between. CDR3 DNA sequence: TGTGCCAGCACTATGGTACGGGGGAGCAATCAGCCCCAGCATTTT. Protein product: CASTMVRGSNQPQHF.

A word on this clone: At the DNA level, this CDR3 is encoded by other sequences in the same sample as well. The chain couples TRBV18 to TRBJ2-7, with D perhaps TRBD1 (5 bases). This CDR3 has 13 amino acids. The germline CDR1 and CDR2 sequences are KGHSH and LQKENI. Trimming cost V 3 bases and J 2 bases, with 8 bases left between them. The CDR3 is CASSPDRTYEQYF. Here the CDR3 DNA reads TGTGCCAGCTCACCCGACAGAACCTACGAGCAGTACTTC.